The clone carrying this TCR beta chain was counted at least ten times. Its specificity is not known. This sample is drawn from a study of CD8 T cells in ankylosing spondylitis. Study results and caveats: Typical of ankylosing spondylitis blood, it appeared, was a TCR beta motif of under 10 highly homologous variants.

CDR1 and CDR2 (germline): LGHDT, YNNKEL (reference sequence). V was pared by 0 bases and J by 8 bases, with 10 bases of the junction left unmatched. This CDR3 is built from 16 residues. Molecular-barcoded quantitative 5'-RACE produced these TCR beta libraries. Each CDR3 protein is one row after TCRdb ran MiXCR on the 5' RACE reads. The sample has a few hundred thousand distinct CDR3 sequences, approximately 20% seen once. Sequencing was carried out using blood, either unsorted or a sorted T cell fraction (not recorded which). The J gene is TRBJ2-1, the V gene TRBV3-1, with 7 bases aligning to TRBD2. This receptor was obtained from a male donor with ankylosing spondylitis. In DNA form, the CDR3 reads TGTGCCAGCAGCCAAGATCGAGTAGCGGGCGATTATGAGCAGTTCTTC. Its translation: CASSQDRVAGDYEQFF.